This record covers a single TCR beta chain. Produced via immunoSEQ multiplex PCR; TCRdb's table is partial and in-frame only. The repertoire consists of 200,000 to 250,000 clones, with roughly 83% occurring once and the leading ten covering roughly 2.7%. These data originate in a study of blood T cell repertoires in COVID-19. This CDR3 has 14 residues. V lost 1 base, J lost 2 bases, and 8 bases lay in between. Germline V lookup: CDR1 LNHNV, CDR2 YYDKDF (reference sequence). Material for sequencing was peripheral blood. V is TRBV15 and J is TRBJ2-5; perhaps TRBD2 as D (6 bases). The TCR comes from a woman in her 70s with active or convalescent COVID-19. CDR3 DNA: TGTGCCACCAGCAGAGGGACTAATCAAGAGACCCAGTACTTC. It encodes CATSRGTNQETQYF.